This T cell receptor beta chain was found in a study of shared clonotypes between healthy human individuals. The authors ran the assay at deep level. Each subset's genomic DNA was split evenly across several immunoSEQ plates. Sequencing was performed on unsorted PBMC DNA using ten immunoSEQ deep assay plates. The data were produced by immunoSEQ multiplex PCR, yet TCRdb's version contains in-frame clones alone and is incomplete. The sample shows some 490,000 clones, approximately 80% of them seen only once. Healthy HIV-negative adults without recent acute infections or vaccinations served as donors. The sequenced material came from PBMCs. The origin of this receptor is a woman between 35 and 50 years old in good health. Some clones in this sample may be carry-over from other donors' samples.

For the CDR3, the DNA is TGCAGCGTTAACTACAATGAGCAGTTCTTC. Protein: CSVNYNEQFF. This chain uses TRBV29-1 with TRBJ2-1, with D uncertain. There are 10 residues in the CDR3. Looked up from germline, CDR1 is SQVTM and CDR2 is ANQGSEA. Trimming removed 5 bases from V and 3 bases from J, with 2 bases in between.